These T cell receptor beta chains were read from a single sample in a study of response to subunit inactivated influenza vaccine. MiXCR was run by TCRdb on the RT-PCR reads, yielding one entry per CDR3 protein. The sample lists 430,000 or so distinct CDR3 sequences; roughly 9.8% were seen once. This material consisted of PBMCs from blood, taken 40 to 50 days after vaccination. The receptors originated from a man aged 45-60 years who received an inactivated influenza vaccine. Both conserved end residues are part of each CDR3. A D gene is named only where the DNA matches it firmly. Not every row has a clone size; where given, it reads once, few, many or a size class.

v_call	d_call	j_call	clone_size	cdr3_nt	cdr3_aa
TRBV20-1	TRBD1	TRBJ1-2	few	TGCAGTGCGTGGGACAGGAGAACTAACTATGGCTACACCTTC	CSAWDRRTNYGYTF
TRBV27	TRBD2	TRBJ2-1	NA	TGTGCCAGCCCCGGGACTAGCGGGAGGACCGGCCAGGAGCCCTCCTACAATGAGCAGTTCTTC	CASPGTSGRTGQEPSYNEQFF
TRBV12-3/TRBV12-4	NA	TRBJ2-3	NA	TGTGCCAGCAGTTTTTTTCTTCGCGACACAGATACGCAGTATTTT	CASSFFLRDTDTQYF
TRBV10-2	NA	TRBJ2-7	NA	TGCGCCAGCATCCCCTCCTCTCGGGGCCAACCGAGCTCCTACGAGCAGTACTTC	CASIPSSRGQPSSYEQYF
TRBV5-6	NA	TRBJ1-2	few	TGTGCCAGCAGCATGGTGGGGCGGGACTATGGCTACACCTTC	CASSMVGRDYGYTF
TRBV4-1	NA	TRBJ2-3	NA	TGCGCCAGCAGCCTTGAACTAGCCCCTAGCACAGATACGCAGTATTTT	CASSLELAPSTDTQYF
TRBV4-3	TRBD2	TRBJ2-5	NA	TGCGCCAGCAGCCAAGAGGTGGCGGGGGGGCACGCGACCCAGTACTTC	CASSQEVAGGHATQYF
TRBV12-3/TRBV12-4	TRBD1	TRBJ1-2	NA	TGTGCCAGCAGTTCCGGGACAGGGAAAAGTGGCTACACCTTC	CASSSGTGKSGYTF
TRBV5-5	NA	TRBJ2-7	few	TGTGCCAGCAGCGGGGTTCGGGAGCAGTACTTC	CASSGVREQYF
TRBV6-2/TRBV6-3	NA	TRBJ2-7	few	TGTGCCAGCATCACCAGGAGTGCCTACGAGCAGTACTTC	CASITRSAYEQYF